This T cell receptor beta chain is drawn from a study of blood T cell repertoires in COVID-19. Across the whole study: PBMCs, B-cell-depleted T cells, or T cells provided the cDNA or gDNA that made up the material.

V was cut by 3 bases and J by 0 bases, with 11 bases left in between. CDR1 KGHSH and CDR2 LQKENI come from the germline V gene. The CDR3 covers 15 residues. Some clones are missing from TCRdb's copy, which holds only in-frame ones; the method was immunoSEQ multiplex PCR. This table has under 350,000 clones, roughly 90% appearing once. Enrolment of Seattle patients took place during active infection, and they were followed longitudinally. Sequenced sample: peripheral blood. The TCR originated in a woman aged 25 to 39 with COVID-19, enrolled during active disease. The genes are TRBV18 and TRBJ1-2, with D possibly TRBD1 on 6 matching bases. The CDR3 nucleotides are TGTGCCAGCTCACCCACAGGGCCCACTAACTATGGCTACACCTTC. The encoded protein is CASSPTGPTNYGYTF. The variable domain in full, with the rest retrieved from reference TRBV18 and TRBJ1-2, is NAGVMQNPRHLVRRRGQEARLRCSPMKGHSHVYWYRQLPEEGLKFMVYLQKENIIDESGMPKERFSAEFPKEGPSILRIQQVVRGDSAAYFCASSPTGPTNYGYTFGSGTRLTVV.